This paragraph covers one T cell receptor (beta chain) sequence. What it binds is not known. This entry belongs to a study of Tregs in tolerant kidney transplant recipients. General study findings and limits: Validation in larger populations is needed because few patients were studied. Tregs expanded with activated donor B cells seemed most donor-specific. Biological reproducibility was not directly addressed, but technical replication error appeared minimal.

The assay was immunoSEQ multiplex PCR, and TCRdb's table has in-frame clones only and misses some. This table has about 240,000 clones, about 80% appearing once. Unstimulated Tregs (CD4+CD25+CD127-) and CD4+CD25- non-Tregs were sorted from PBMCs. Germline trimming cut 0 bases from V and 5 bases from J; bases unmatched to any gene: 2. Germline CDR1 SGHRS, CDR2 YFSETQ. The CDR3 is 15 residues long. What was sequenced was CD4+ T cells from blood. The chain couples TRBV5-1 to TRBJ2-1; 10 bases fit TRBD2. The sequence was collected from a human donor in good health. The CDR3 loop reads CASSLGLAGDNEQFF. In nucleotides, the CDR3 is TGCGCCAGCAGCTTGGGGCTAGCGGGAGACAATGAGCAGTTCTTC.